One sample yielded the 24 T cell receptor beta chains listed below, sequenced in a study of T cells in Graves' hyperthyroidism and ophthalmopathy. Researchers took RNA transcripts and amplified the TCR beta CDR3 regions from them. Primed by the HTBI set, a first-round RT-PCR was run on the TCR CDR3. TCRdb ran MiXCR on the multiplex PCR reads and lists one entry per CDR3 protein. The profile shows about 840,000 distinct CDR3 sequences, over 35% of them singletons. Specimen: blood. The receptors were sampled from a man aged 18 to 30 with Graves' hyperthyroidism.

The V call is TRBV19, the J call TRBJ1-2; a possible D gene is TRBD1 (5 bases). Germline CDR1 and CDR2: LNHDA and SQIVND (reference sequence). The CDR3 is 11 amino acids. V was trimmed by 9 bases and J by 9 bases, leaving 14 bases between them. CDR3 bases: TGTGCCAGCCTCGGGGCGGGGCGCTACACCTTC. Its translation is CASLGAGRYTF.

This clonotype was seen only a few times. The chain combines TRBV5-1 with TRBJ1-1; D uncertain. V dropped 0 bases and J dropped 0 bases, with 9 bases sitting between them. Germline V lookup: CDR1 SGHRS, CDR2 YFSETQ. CDR3 length: 15 amino acids. The CDR3 is CASSLAWRLNTEAFF. CDR3 DNA sequence: TGCGCCAGCAGCTTGGCGTGGCGGTTGAACACTGAAGCTTTCTTT.

As for this clonotype: The junction and the germline gene differ at one end; a read error may be behind it. The J gene is TRBJ1-2, the V gene TRBV7-8, with TRBD1 matching over 8 bases. Germline loops: CDR1 SGHVS, CDR2 FQNEAQ. The CDR3 runs to 17 residues. In nucleotides, the CDR3 is TGCGCCAGCAGCTTAACGGCAGGACCCGCAGGGGGCTACGGCTACACCTTC. Protein: CASSLTAGPAGGYGYTF.

This clonotype was found a few times. The CDR3 sequence: CASSLFDIGGTEAFF. The CDR3 region has the DNA TGCGCCAGCAGCTTGTTCGACATTGGAGGAACTGAAGCTTTCTTT. The chain joins TRBV5-1 to TRBJ1-1; unclear D gene. Trimming took off 1 base at V and 5 bases at J, with 15 bases between the two ends. The CDR3 runs to 15 residues. Germline V gene lookup returns CDR1 SGHRS and CDR2 YFSETQ.

Details on this clonotype: One junction end disagrees with the germline gene, perhaps due to a read error. The chain links TRBV7-2 to TRBJ2-7; 8 positions match TRBD1. CDR3 size: 16 residues. The V gene's germline CDR1 is SGHTA and CDR2 FQGNSA. This CDR3 reads CASSYSGTGFPYERYF. The CDR3 coding sequence is TGTGCCAGCAGCTATTCCGGGACAGGATTTCCCTACGAGCGGTACTTC. Filled out from reference TRBV7-2 and TRBJ2-7, the complete variable domain reads GAGVSQSPSNKVTEKGKDVELRCDPISGHTALYWYRQSLGQGLEFLIYFQGNSAPDKSGLPSDRFSAERTGGSVSTLTIQRTQQEDSAVYLCASSYSGTGFPYERYFGPGTRLTVT.

The chain couples TRBV20-1 to TRBJ2-7; TRBD2 aligns across 8 bases. The junction had 11 bases not matched to a gene; V was cut back by 6 bases and J by 4 bases. Per the germline V gene, CDR1 is DFQATT and CDR2 is SNEGSKA (reference sequence). The CDR3 covers 14 residues. The CDR3 sequence: CSAKLSGSLYEQYF. The CDR3 region has the DNA TGCAGTGCCAAGTTAAGCGGGAGTTTGTACGAGCAGTACTTC.

The V call is TRBV24-1, the J call TRBJ2-5; maybe TRBD2 (6 bases). Trimming pared 7 bases from V and 5 bases from J, leaving 10 bases between. The V gene's germline CDR1 is KGHDR and CDR2 SFDVKD. CDR3 length equals 12 residues. In DNA form, the CDR3 reads TGTGCCACCAGAGATCGGGGGGAGACCCAGTACTTC. The encoded protein is CATRDRGETQYF.

This clonotype came up once. The chain uses TRBV29-1 and TRBJ1-1; the D gene is possibly TRBD1 (5 bases). V was trimmed by 4 bases and J by 5 bases, leaving 14 bases between them. The CDR3 runs 13 residues. CDR1 is SQVTM and CDR2 is ANQGSEA in the germline V gene. Written as DNA, the CDR3 is TGCAGCGTTGTTTTCGCAGGGAGGACTGAAGCTTTCTTT. This codes for CSVVFAGRTEAFF.

The J gene is TRBJ1-3, the V gene TRBV6-1, with D unclear. CDR1 is MNHNS, CDR2 SASEGT, per germline. Trimming took off 6 bases at V and 8 bases at J, with 20 bases between the two ends. The CDR3 loop spans 15 amino acids. Here the CDR3 reads CASSKTDGAVDTIYF. The CDR3 nucleotides read TGTGCCAGCAGCAAGACGGACGGAGCTGTCGACACCATATATTTT.

The chain is built from TRBV20-1 and TRBJ2-5; 9 nucleotides match TRBD1. J was trimmed by 1 base and V by 3 bases; bases with no gene match: 3. The CDR3 extends over 14 amino acids. Germline V gives CDR1 DFQATT, CDR2 SNEGSKA (reference sequence). The CDR3, as DNA: TGCAGTGCTAGCGACAGGGGGTTCCAAGAGACCCAGTACTTC. Translation: CSASDRGFQETQYF.

The chain has TRBV29-1 and TRBJ1-6, with TRBD1 identical over 7 bases. The germline gives CDR1 SQVTM, CDR2 ANQGSEA. Germline trimming cut 6 bases from V and 6 bases from J; bases unmatched to any gene: 5. The CDR3 spans 13 residues. The DNA for the CDR3 is TGCAGCGTCGGGGGGACAGTTAATTCACCCCTCCACTTT. Translation gives CSVGGTVNSPLHF. The full variable domain, rest sourced from reference TRBV29-1 and TRBJ1-6, is SAVISQKPSRDICQRGTSLTIQCQVDSQVTMMFWYRQQPGQSLTLIATANQGSEATYESGFVIDKFPISRPNLTFSTLTVSNMSPEDSSIYLCSVGGTVNSPLHFGNGTRLTVT.

As concerns this clonotype: Possible read error: a much larger clone is one base away. This chain connects TRBV29-1 to TRBJ2-5; maybe TRBD2 (6 bases). The CDR3 spans 14 residues. Germline loops: CDR1 SQVTM, CDR2 ANQGSEA. Trimming shortened V by 8 bases and J by 5 bases, and 21 bases separated the two germline ends. CDR3 nucleotides: TGCAGCTGGGGCCTGACTAGTAATTGGGAGACCCAGTACTTC. Protein: CSWGLTSNWETQYF.

On this clonotype: One end of the junction fails to match germline, which may point to a read error. The chain employs TRBV10-3 and TRBJ1-3; a possible D gene is TRBD1 (6 bases). The CDR3 runs 14 residues. The V gene's germline CDR1 is ENHRY and CDR2 SYGVKD. CDR3 bases: TGTGCCAGCAGTTCCAGGGGTAAAGGAAACACCATATATTTT. Translation gives CASSSRGKGNTIYF.

This clonotype was detected a few times. The junction shows a germline mismatch at one end, possibly a read error. The gene calls are TRBV3-1 and TRBJ2-6; 10 positions agree with TRBD1. This CDR3 comprises 18 residues. CDR1 and CDR2 from the germline V gene are LGHDT and YNNKEL (reference sequence). The CDR3 DNA sequence: TGCGCCAGCAGCGTCGGGGACAGGGGCCGGCCTGGGGCCAACGTCCTGACTTTC. Encoded protein: CASSVGDRGRPGANVLTF.

The rearrangement joins TRBV29-1 to TRBJ1-2, with 11 bases that match TRBD1. The CDR3 loop spans 14 amino acids. Per germline, CDR1 SQVTM and CDR2 ANQGSEA. V lost 6 bases, J lost 4 bases, and 7 bases stayed unmatched. CDR3 amino acids: CSVYGQGAGYGYTF. The CDR3 nucleotides are TGCAGCGTCTACGGACAGGGGGCAGGCTATGGCTACACCTTC.

This clonotype was detected only a few times. This chain joins TRBV5-1 and TRBJ2-7; weak D call: TRBD1 (6 bases). V shed 1 base and J shed 2 bases, with 10 bases lying between them. This CDR3 spans 14 amino acids. CDR1 and CDR2 (germline): SGHRS, YFSETQ. CDR3 DNA sequence: TGCGCCAGCAGCTTGCGACAGGTCCCCTACGAGCAGTACTTC. This translates into CASSLRQVPYEQYF.

The chain employs TRBV4-2 and TRBJ1-2; D gene unclear. This CDR3 spans 15 amino acids. V was cut by 0 bases and J by 0 bases, with 8 bases left in between. Germline V gives CDR1 LGHNA, CDR2 YNFKEQ. The CDR3 bases are TGTGCCAGCAGCCAAGATAGACGTACTAACTATGGCTACACCTTC. It specifies CASSQDRRTNYGYTF.

This clonotype showed up just once. This sequence joins TRBV29-1 and TRBJ2-7; 12 nucleotides match TRBD2. This CDR3 contains 13 residues. Trimming at V came to 6 bases and at J to 6 bases, leaving 6 bases not matched to a gene. CDR1 is SQVTM and CDR2 is ANQGSEA in the germline V gene. This CDR3 reads CSVDPGLAGEQYF. The CDR3 DNA sequence: TGCAGCGTGGATCCGGGACTAGCGGGCGAGCAGTACTTC.

Concerning this clonotype itself: A much larger clone is a single base away; this may be a read error. V gene TRBV10-3 combines with J gene TRBJ1-2, with D uncertain. Per the germline V gene, CDR1 is ENHRY and CDR2 is SYGVKD. This CDR3 region has 17 residues. The CDR3, as DNA: TGTTCCATCAGTGAGTCGATAGTCCGAGGCTCTTCGGATGGCTACACCTTC. The encoded protein is CSISESIVRGSSDGYTF.

In this sample, this clonotype turned up a few times. CDR3 in DNA: TGTGCCAGCAGAGACAACCGCGGGGCCTACGAGCAGTACTTC. This gives the protein CASRDNRGAYEQYF. The chain joins TRBV11-2 to TRBJ2-7; D is perhaps TRBD2 (6 bases). Germline V CDR1 and CDR2: SGHAT, FQNNGV. V lost 6 bases, J lost 2 bases, and 14 bases lay in between. This CDR3 region has 14 residues.

This clonotype was found many times. The J gene is TRBJ2-5, the V gene TRBV29-1; 10 positions agree with TRBD2. The CDR3 has 16 amino acids. V was clipped by 0 bases and J by 4 bases; unmatched bases: 8. CDR1 and CDR2 from the germline V gene are SQVTM and ANQGSEA. CDR3 sequence reads: CSVEDAASGSRETQYF. The CDR3 coding sequence is TGCAGCGTTGAAGATGCGGCTAGCGGGAGCCGAGAGACCCAGTACTTC.

This clonotype occurred many times. V is TRBV2 and J is TRBJ1-2; no clear D. Germline loops: CDR1 SNHLY, CDR2 FYNNEI. There are 14 residues in the CDR3. Trimming shortened V by 0 bases and J by 0 bases, and 5 bases separated the two germline ends. The CDR3 protein is CASSEALTNYGYTF. In nucleotides, the CDR3 is TGTGCCAGCAGTGAAGCATTAACTAACTATGGCTACACCTTC.

The rearrangement links TRBV20-1 to TRBJ1-1; D not resolved. Germline loops: CDR1 DFQATT, CDR2 SNEGSKA (reference sequence). This CDR3 contains 17 residues. V lost 1 base and J 1 base, leaving 19 bases between the germline ends. CDR3 protein: CSARVGYRQQKNTEAFF. DNA of the CDR3: TGCAGTGCTAGAGTAGGTTACCGACAACAAAAGAACACTGAAGCTTTCTTT.

Only a few counts were recorded for this clonotype. This rearrangement joins TRBV7-8 to TRBJ2-2; 7 nucleotides align to TRBD1. Losses at the gene ends were 4 bases for V and 2 bases for J; bases not matched to a gene: 10. This CDR3 spans 17 amino acids. Germline V gene lookup returns CDR1 SGHVS and CDR2 FQNEAQ. This chain's CDR3 is CASSSLSGQPNTGELFF. In DNA form, the CDR3 reads TGTGCCAGCAGCTCTCTGTCGGGACAGCCAAACACCGGGGAGCTGTTTTTT.